The 21 T cell receptor beta chains given below trace back to one sample, sequenced in a study of cytomegalovirus exposure and HLA in healthy donors. Researchers ran the PCR with 60 Vbeta and 13 Jbeta primers. The method was immunoSEQ multiplex PCR; TCRdb's version includes in-frame clones alone and lacks a portion of them. The sample shows 150,000 to 200,000 clones, roughly four fifths of them seen only once. The sample was PBMCs. These receptor sequences come from a woman aged 45-60 years in good health and CMV-seronegative.

The chain couples TRBV5-4 to TRBJ2-1, with 12 bases lining up with TRBD2. From germline, CDR1 is SGHNT and CDR2 YYREEE (reference sequence). The CDR3 runs 15 residues. V trimming: 7 bases; J trimming: 7 bases; junction bases outside the gene matches: 9. For the CDR3, the DNA is TGTGCCAGCCTCGGGTCCACTAGCGGGGGGAATGAGCAGTTCTTC. It encodes CASLGSTSGGNEQFF.

The chain uses TRBV7-9 and TRBJ2-2; tentative D call: TRBD1 (5 bases). Trimming shortened V by 5 bases and J by 1 base, and 20 bases separated the two germline ends. Germline lookup yields CDR1 SEHNR and CDR2 FQNEAQ (reference sequence). The CDR3 covers 18 residues. CDR3 sequence (DNA): TGTGCCAGCAGCCCCAAGGCCTGGGGCGGAGAGAACACCGGGGAGCTGTTTTTT. Translating gives CASSPKAWGGENTGELFF.

This clone was detected only a few times. The chain joins TRBV27 to TRBJ2-5, with D maybe TRBD1 (5 bases). Looked up from germline, CDR1 is MNHEY and CDR2 is SMNVEV (reference sequence). This CDR3 is built from 15 residues. V was clipped by 0 bases and J by 1 base, with 9 bases between them. The CDR3 region is CASSLSGRLQETQYF. The CDR3, as DNA: TGTGCCAGCAGTTTATCGGGGCGACTCCAAGAGACCCAGTACTTC.

This clone has more than one count but fewer than ten. V and J are TRBV28 and TRBJ2-7, with TRBD1 matching over 7 bases. This CDR3 region has 14 residues. With V trimmed by 2 bases and J by 7 bases, 8 bases remained unmatched. Per germline, CDR1 MDHEN and CDR2 SYDVKM. The CDR3 region is CASSLMTGSGEQYF. The CDR3 DNA sequence: TGTGCCAGCAGTTTAATGACAGGGTCCGGAGAGCAGTACTTC.

This rearrangement joins TRBV7-3 to TRBJ2-1; D may be TRBD1 (6 bases). Looked up from germline, CDR1 is SGHTA and CDR2 is FQGTGA. The CDR3 extends over 13 amino acids. Deletions cut 3 bases from V and 9 bases from J, with 12 bases between. CDR3 in amino acids: CASSFWGLTEQFF. For the CDR3, the DNA is TGTGCCAGCAGCTTCTGGGGGCTAACTGAGCAGTTCTTC.

This chain connects TRBV18 to TRBJ1-2; possible D gene TRBD1, 6 bases. Germline V gene lookup returns CDR1 KGHSH and CDR2 LQKENI. The CDR3 extends over 16 amino acids. The V end lost 0 bases, the J end lost 4 bases, and 15 bases lay between the germline ends. CDR3 DNA sequence: TGTGCCAGCTCACCACCCCAAAGGGACACAATCTATGGCTACACCTTC. It specifies CASSPPQRDTIYGYTF. The variable domain in full, with the rest retrieved from reference TRBV18 and TRBJ1-2, is NAGVMQNPRHLVRRRGQEARLRCSPMKGHSHVYWYRQLPEEGLKFMVYLQKENIIDESGMPKERFSAEFPKEGPSILRIQQVVRGDSAAYFCASSPPQRDTIYGYTFGSGTRLTVV.

A single count supports this clone. V is TRBV7-9 and J is TRBJ1-1; possible D gene TRBD1, 5 bases. Germline CDR1 SEHNR, CDR2 FQNEAQ (reference sequence). Trimming took 4 bases from V and 6 from J, leaving 15 bases between them. The CDR3 is 14 amino acids. CDR3 bases: TGTGCCAGCAGCTCAATCCCAGGGTGGCCTGAAGCTTTCTTT. This codes for CASSSIPGWPEAFF.

The chain joins TRBV9 to TRBJ1-1; TRBD1 is a possible D gene (5 bases). Germline V gives CDR1 SGDLS, CDR2 YYNGEE. This CDR3 contains 14 residues. Trimming took off 7 bases at V and 0 bases at J, with 13 bases between the two ends. This chain's CDR3 is CASGRDAMNTEAFF. In nucleotides, the CDR3 is TGTGCCAGCGGGCGGGACGCCATGAACACTGAAGCTTTCTTT.

The chain recombines TRBV7-9 with TRBJ1-5, with D hard to call. CDR3 length: 13 residues. Germline assignment: CDR1 SEHNR and CDR2 FQNEAQ (reference sequence). Trimming left V 4 bases short and J 7 bases short, with 11 bases between. The CDR3 region is CASSSRDNQPQHF. The CDR3 nucleotides read TGTGCCAGCAGCTCGAGGGATAACCAGCCCCAGCATTTT.

The genes are TRBV5-1 and TRBJ2-6; the D gene is possibly TRBD2 (6 bases). V was shortened by 1 base and J by 4 bases, with 9 bases between the two germline ends. Per the germline V gene, CDR1 is SGHRS and CDR2 is YFSETQ. The CDR3 runs 15 residues. CDR3 in amino acids: CASSLRAGGANVLTF. The CDR3 bases are TGCGCCAGCAGCTTGCGTGCGGGAGGGGCCAACGTCCTGACTTTC.

CDR3 in amino acids: CAWRLTQGANTIYF. The CDR3 DNA is TGTGCCTGGAGACTCACCCAGGGGGCCAACACCATATATTTT. This chain joins TRBV30 and TRBJ1-3, with TRBD1 matching over 8 bases. V shed 3 bases and J 7 bases; nucleotides not matched to a gene: 8. Germline V gene lookup returns CDR1 GTSNPN and CDR2 SVGIG (reference sequence). The CDR3 consists of 14 residues.

The chain is built from TRBV2 and TRBJ1-4, with D perhaps TRBD1 (6 bases). Trimming left V 6 bases short and J 7 bases short, with 15 bases between. CDR3 length: 14 residues. Per germline, CDR1 SNHLY and CDR2 FYNNEI. CDR3 nucleotide sequence: TGTGCCAGCAGCCCCCGGGCCAGGGGTGAAAAACTGTTTTTT. Protein: CASSPRARGEKLFF.

The rearrangement links TRBV28 to TRBJ1-5; D is undetermined. Germline values: CDR1 MDHEN, CDR2 SYDVKM. CDR3 length: 13 residues. Between the trimmed V and J ends, which lost 8 bases and 3 bases, there was a span of 11 bases. CDR3 nucleotides: TGTGCCAGCCATAACAAAGTCAATCAGCCCCAGCATTTT. As protein: CASHNKVNQPQHF.

V is TRBV15 and J is TRBJ1-5; 7 bases are a match to TRBD1. Germline CDR1 reads LNHNV; CDR2 reads YYDKDF (reference sequence). The V gene end was trimmed by 3 bases and the J gene end by 4 bases; junction bases not matched to a gene: 6. The CDR3 has 15 amino acids. The CDR3 here is CATSSGPGGNQPQHF. The CDR3 bases are TGTGCCACCAGCAGTGGCCCAGGGGGGAATCAGCCCCAGCATTTT.

The chain carries TRBV9 and TRBJ2-2; D may be TRBD2 (6 bases). Trimming pared 4 bases from V and 4 bases from J, leaving 14 bases between. Germline CDR1 reads SGDLS; CDR2 reads YYNGEE. The CDR3 has 15 residues. For the CDR3, the DNA is TGTGCCAGCAGCCCCCGGAGGGATACCACCGGGGAGCTGTTTTTT. It yields the protein CASSPRRDTTGELFF.

The V gene is TRBV19, the J gene TRBJ2-1; possibly TRBD2 for D (6 bases). Trimming removed 5 bases at V and 0 bases at J, with 14 bases between. The CDR3 runs 16 residues. The V gene's germline CDR1 is LNHDA and CDR2 SQIVND (reference sequence). CDR3 DNA sequence: TGTGCCAGTAGTCGGGAGCCCGGCAGCTCCTACAATGAGCAGTTCTTC. It is translated as CASSREPGSSYNEQFF.

This chain joins TRBV28 and TRBJ1-2, with a tentative D call TRBD1 (5 bases). CDR1 and CDR2 from the germline V gene are MDHEN and SYDVKM. This CDR3 spans 12 amino acids. V was cut by 5 bases and J by 2 bases, with 6 bases left in between. CDR3 in amino acids: CASSRQNYGYTF. The DNA for the CDR3 is TGTGCCAGCAGTCGACAGAACTATGGCTACACCTTC.

This chain connects TRBV2 to TRBJ1-3, with 8 nucleotides matching TRBD1. CDR3 size: 16 residues. V trimming: 7 bases; J trimming: 8 bases; junction bases outside the gene matches: 16. The germline V gene encodes CDR1 SNHLY and CDR2 FYNNEI. The CDR3 region has the DNA TGTGCCAGCAATGCGAGACAGGGGATTCGAATGGACACCATATATTTT. Translating it yields CASNARQGIRMDTIYF.

This chain joins TRBV14 and TRBJ2-5; TRBD1 is a possible D gene (7 bases). The germline V and J ends were trimmed by 1 base and 4 bases, with 13 bases remaining between them. The CDR3 sequence is 15 residues long. Germline V gives CDR1 SGHDN, CDR2 FVKESK. CDR3 coding DNA: TGTGCCAGCAGCCAAGGGAGGGGGCTTGGAGAGACCCAGTACTTC. Translated: CASSQGRGLGETQYF.

The genes are TRBV7-3 and TRBJ2-3; the match to TRBD1 covers 7 bases. This CDR3 has 14 residues. Germline lookup yields CDR1 SGHTA and CDR2 FQGTGA. The V segment lost 5 bases and the J segment 1 base; nucleotides outside the gene matches: 3. In DNA, the CDR3 is TGTGCCAGCAGCAATACAGGGGGCACAGATACGCAGTATTTT. Translated: CASSNTGGTDTQYF.

This rearrangement joins TRBV19 to TRBJ1-2; 8 bases match TRBD1. The junction had 9 bases not matched to a gene; V was cut back by 5 bases and J by 7 bases. Germline V gives CDR1 LNHDA, CDR2 SQIVND (reference sequence). There are 14 residues in the CDR3. The CDR3 here is CASSQDRGFFGYTF. CDR3 sequence (DNA): TGTGCCAGTAGTCAAGACAGGGGATTTTTTGGCTACACCTTC.